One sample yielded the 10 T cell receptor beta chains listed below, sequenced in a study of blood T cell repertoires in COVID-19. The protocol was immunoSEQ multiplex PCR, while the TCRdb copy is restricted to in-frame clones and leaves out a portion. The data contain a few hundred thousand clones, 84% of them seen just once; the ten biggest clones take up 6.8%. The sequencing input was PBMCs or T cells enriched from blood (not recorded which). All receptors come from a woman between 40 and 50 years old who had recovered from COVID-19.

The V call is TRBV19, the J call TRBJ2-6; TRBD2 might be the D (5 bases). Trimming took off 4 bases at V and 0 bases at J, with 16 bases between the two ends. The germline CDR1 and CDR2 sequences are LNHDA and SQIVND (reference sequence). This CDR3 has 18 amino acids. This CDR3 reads CASSTGLILYSGANVLTF. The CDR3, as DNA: TGTGCCAGTAGTACAGGACTTATACTTTACTCTGGGGCCAACGTCCTGACTTTC.

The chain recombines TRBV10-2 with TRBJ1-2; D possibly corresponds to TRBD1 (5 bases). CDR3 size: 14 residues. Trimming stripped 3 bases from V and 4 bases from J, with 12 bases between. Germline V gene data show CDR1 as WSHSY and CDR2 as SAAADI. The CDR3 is CASSDSGVSYGYTF. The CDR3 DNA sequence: TGCGCCAGCAGTGATTCGGGGGTGAGCTATGGCTACACCTTC.

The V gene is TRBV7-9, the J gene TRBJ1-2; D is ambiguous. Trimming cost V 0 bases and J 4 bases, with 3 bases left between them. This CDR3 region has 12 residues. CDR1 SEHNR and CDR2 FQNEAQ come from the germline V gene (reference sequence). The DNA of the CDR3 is TGTGCCAGCAGCTTAGCCAGCTATGGCTACACCTTC. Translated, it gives CASSLASYGYTF.

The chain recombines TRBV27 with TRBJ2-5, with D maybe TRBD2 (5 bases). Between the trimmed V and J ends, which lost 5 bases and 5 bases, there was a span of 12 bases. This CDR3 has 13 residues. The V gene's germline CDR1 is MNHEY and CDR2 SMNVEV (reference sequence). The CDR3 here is CASSTGLSETQYF. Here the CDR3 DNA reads TGTGCCAGCAGTACCGGACTCTCGGAGACCCAGTACTTC.

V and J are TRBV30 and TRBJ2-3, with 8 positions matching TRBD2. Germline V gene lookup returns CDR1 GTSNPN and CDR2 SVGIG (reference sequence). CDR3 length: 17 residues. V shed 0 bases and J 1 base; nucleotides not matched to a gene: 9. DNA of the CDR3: TGTGCCTGGAGTGTAAGGAGAGCGGGAGATGGCACAGATACGCAGTATTTT. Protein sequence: CAWSVRRAGDGTDTQYF. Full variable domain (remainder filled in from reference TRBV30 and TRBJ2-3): SQTIHQWPATLVQPVGSPLSLECTVEGTSNPNLYWYRQAAGRGLQLLFYSVGIGQISSEVPQNLSASRPQDRQFILSSKKLLLSDSGFYLCAWSVRRAGDGTDTQYFGPGTRLTVL.

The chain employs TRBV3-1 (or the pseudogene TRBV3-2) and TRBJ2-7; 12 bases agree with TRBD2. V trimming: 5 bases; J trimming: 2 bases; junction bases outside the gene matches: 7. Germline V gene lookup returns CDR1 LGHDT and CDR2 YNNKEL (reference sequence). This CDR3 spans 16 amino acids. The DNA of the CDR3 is TGTGCCAGCAGCTTTAGGACTAGCGGGACCGCCTACGAGCAGTACGTC. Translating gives CASSFRTSGTAYEQYV.

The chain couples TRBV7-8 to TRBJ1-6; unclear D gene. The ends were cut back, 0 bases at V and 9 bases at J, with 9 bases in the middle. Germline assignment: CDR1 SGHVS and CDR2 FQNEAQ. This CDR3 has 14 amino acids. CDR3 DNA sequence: TGTGCCAGCAGCTTAGCTCCTAGGAGTTCACCCCTCCACTTT. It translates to CASSLAPRSSPLHF. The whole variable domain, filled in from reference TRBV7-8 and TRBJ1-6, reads GAGVSQSPRYKVAKRGQDVALRCDPISGHVSLFWYQQALGQGPEFLTYFQNEAQLDKSGLPSDRFFAERPEGSVSTLKIQRTQQEDSAVYLCASSLAPRSSPLHFGNGTRLTVT.

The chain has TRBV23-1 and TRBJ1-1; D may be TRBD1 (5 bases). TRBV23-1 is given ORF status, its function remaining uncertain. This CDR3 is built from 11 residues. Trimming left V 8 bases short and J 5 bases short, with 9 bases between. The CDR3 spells CASPRGTEAFF. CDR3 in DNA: TGCGCCAGCCCTAGGGGAACTGAAGCTTTCTTT.

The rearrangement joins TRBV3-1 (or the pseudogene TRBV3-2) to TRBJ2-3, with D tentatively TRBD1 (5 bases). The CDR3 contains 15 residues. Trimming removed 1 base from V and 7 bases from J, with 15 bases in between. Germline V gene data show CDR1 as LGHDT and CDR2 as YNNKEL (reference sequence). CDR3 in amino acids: CASSQGGSGRYTQYF. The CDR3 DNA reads TGTGCCAGCAGCCAAGGGGGCTCAGGGCGATATACGCAGTATTTT.

The chain's CDR3 is CASSFRAAVGNTIYF. As DNA, the CDR3 is TGTGCCAGCAGCTTCAGGGCCGCAGTCGGAAACACCATATATTTT. The chain carries TRBV7-8 and TRBJ1-3, with D perhaps TRBD1 (5 bases). CDR3 size: 15 residues. Looked up from germline, CDR1 is SGHVS and CDR2 is FQNEAQ. Trimming removed 3 bases at V and 4 bases at J, with 13 bases between. The complete variable domain, with remaining parts taken from reference TRBV7-8 and TRBJ1-3, reads GAGVSQSPRYKVAKRGQDVALRCDPISGHVSLFWYQQALGQGPEFLTYFQNEAQLDKSGLPSDRFFAERPEGSVSTLKIQRTQQEDSAVYLCASSFRAAVGNTIYFGEGSWLTVV.